A selection of T cell receptor beta chains follows, all from one sample in a study of T cells in Graves' hyperthyroidism and ophthalmopathy. Using its own MiXCR run on the multiplex PCR reads, TCRdb lists one record per CDR3 protein. The sample shows 350,000 or so distinct CDR3 sequences, around a sixth of them seen only once. Sequences were obtained from blood. The receptors stem from a woman in her thirties or forties with Graves' ophthalmopathy. Both conserved end residues are trimmed from each CDR3.

J	V	CDR3
TRBJ1-5	TRBV6-2/TRBV6-3	ASSNSRGLGNQPQH
TRBJ2-7	TRBV5-1	ASSNGAAAYYEQY
TRBJ2-6	TRBV6-5	ASSYTGGFSGANVLT
TRBJ1-2	TRBV6-1	ASSDRALDYVYT
TRBJ2-2	TRBV11-2	ASSPTAGTFGGELF
TRBJ2-7	TRBV20-1	SARSGLARTYEQY
TRBJ2-2	TRBV27	ASSLSSPTTGELF
TRBJ1-1	TRBV19	ASGGQYGEAF
TRBJ1-1	TRBV6-5	ASSWKLGNTEAF
TRBJ1-1	TRBV30	AWRQGRDTEAF
TRBJ2-5	TRBV7-2	ASTFGAVETQY
TRBJ1-2	TRBV20-1	SAYGTGYT
TRBJ1-3	TRBV29-1	STQGSGNTIY
TRBJ2-7	TRBV28	ASFSGRHEQY
TRBJ2-7	TRBV28	ASSPPGVIPGEQY
TRBJ2-7	TRBV6-1	ASSKGQTYEQY
TRBJ2-2	TRBV11-2	ASSSPGLGATGELF
TRBJ1-1	TRBV11-2	ASSLGTGVYF
TRBJ2-2	TRBV29-1	SVETGGDTGELF
TRBJ2-5	TRBV12-3/TRBV12-4	ASSHGTSGRSETQY
TRBJ1-6	TRBV5-5	ASSSGTRTSPLH
TRBJ2-5	TRBV28	ASNMQRSLQETQY
TRBJ2-7	TRBV13	ASSLRLNYEQY
TRBJ1-3	TRBV30	AGAQGNGNTIY
TRBJ1-2	TRBV25-1	AITTPTLTGDYGYT
TRBJ2-6	TRBV6-5	ASSWGSGTSGTIGTGANVLT
TRBJ2-7	TRBV7-8	ASSRTSEFYEQY
TRBJ2-7	TRBV10-3	AISEPARGDLTYEQY
TRBJ1-2	TRBV20-1	SASHGTNYGYT
TRBJ2-2	TRBV20-1	SADGGRTGELF
TRBJ1-6	TRBV6-1	ASSQTVWDSPLH
TRBJ1-1	TRBV2	ASSTGITSTEAF
TRBJ2-7	TRBV6-2/TRBV6-3	ASSPTESYEQY
TRBJ2-5	TRBV27	ASKWGPTETQY
TRBJ1-6	TRBV20-1	SARDFSYSPLH
TRBJ1-6	TRBV27	ASRTGRMISSYNSPLH
TRBJ2-5	TRBV7-9	ASSLGRYQGTQY
TRBJ1-5	TRBV24-1	ATSDFRDSNQPQH
TRBJ2-5	TRBV19	ASSTREGQETQY
TRBJ2-5	TRBV25-1	ASSEADGRAETQY
TRBJ2-4	TRBV25-1	ASSEFYPAEGSIQY